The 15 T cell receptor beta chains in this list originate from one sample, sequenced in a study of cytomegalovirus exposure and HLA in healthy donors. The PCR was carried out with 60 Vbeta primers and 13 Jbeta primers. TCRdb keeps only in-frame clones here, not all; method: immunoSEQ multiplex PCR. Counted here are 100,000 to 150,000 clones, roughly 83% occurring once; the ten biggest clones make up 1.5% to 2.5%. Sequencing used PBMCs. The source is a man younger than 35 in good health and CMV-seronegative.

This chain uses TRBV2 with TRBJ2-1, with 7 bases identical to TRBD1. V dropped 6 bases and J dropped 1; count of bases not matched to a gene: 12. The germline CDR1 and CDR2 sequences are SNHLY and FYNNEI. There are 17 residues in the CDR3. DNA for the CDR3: TGTGCCAGCAGCCGTAGTTCGACAGGGAGATCCTACAATGAGCAGTTCTTC. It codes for CASSRSSTGRSYNEQFF.

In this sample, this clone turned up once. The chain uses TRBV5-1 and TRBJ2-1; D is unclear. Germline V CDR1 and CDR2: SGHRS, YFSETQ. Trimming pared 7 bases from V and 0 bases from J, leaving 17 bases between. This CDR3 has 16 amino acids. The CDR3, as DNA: TGCGCCAGCGGCATTCTCGGGTGGAGCTCCTACAATGAGCAGTTCTTC. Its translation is CASGILGWSSYNEQFF.

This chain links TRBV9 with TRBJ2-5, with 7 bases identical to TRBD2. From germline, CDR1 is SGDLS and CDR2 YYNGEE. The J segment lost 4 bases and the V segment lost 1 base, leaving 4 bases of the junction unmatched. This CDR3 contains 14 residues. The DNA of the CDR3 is TGTGCCAGCAGCGTAAGCGGGACCGGAGAGACCCAGTACTTC. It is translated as CASSVSGTGETQYF.

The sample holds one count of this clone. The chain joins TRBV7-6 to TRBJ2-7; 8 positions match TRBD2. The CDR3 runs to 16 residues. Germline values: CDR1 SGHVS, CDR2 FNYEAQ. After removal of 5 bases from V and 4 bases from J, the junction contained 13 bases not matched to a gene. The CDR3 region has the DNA TGTGCCAGCAGCCTCCGCCTTACGGGAGGGCCTTACGAGCAGTACTTC. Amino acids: CASSLRLTGGPYEQYF.

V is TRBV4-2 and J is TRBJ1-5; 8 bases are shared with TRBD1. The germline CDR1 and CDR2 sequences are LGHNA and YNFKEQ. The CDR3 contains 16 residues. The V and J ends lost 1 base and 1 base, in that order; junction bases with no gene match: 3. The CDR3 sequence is CASSQVGQGSNQPQHF. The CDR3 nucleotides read TGTGCCAGCAGCCAAGTCGGACAGGGAAGCAATCAGCCCCAGCATTTT.

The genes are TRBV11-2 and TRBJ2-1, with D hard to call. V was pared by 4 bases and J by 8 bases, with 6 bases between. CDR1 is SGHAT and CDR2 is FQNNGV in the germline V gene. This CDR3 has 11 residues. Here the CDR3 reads CASSSRDEQFF. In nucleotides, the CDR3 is TGTGCCAGCAGCTCCCGAGATGAGCAGTTCTTC. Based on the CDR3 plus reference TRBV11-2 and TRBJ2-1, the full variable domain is EAGVAQSPRYKIIEKRQSVAFWCNPISGHATLYWYQQILGQGPKLLIQFQNNGVVDDSQLPKDRFSAERLKGVDSTLKIQPAKLEDSAVYLCASSSRDEQFFGPGTRLTVL.

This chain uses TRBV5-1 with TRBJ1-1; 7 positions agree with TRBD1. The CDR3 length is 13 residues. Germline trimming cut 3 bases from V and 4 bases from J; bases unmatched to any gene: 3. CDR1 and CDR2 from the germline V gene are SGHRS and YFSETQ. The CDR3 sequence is CASSSGQITEAFF. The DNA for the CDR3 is TGCGCCAGCAGCTCGGGACAGATCACTGAAGCTTTCTTT.

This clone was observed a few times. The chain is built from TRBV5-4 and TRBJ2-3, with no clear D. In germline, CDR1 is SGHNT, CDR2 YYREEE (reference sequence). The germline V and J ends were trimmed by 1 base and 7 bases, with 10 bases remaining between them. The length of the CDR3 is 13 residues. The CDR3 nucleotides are TGTGCCAGCAGCTTGTATTCTGAGAATACGCAGTATTTT. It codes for CASSLYSENTQYF.

The CDR3 DNA follows: TGTGCCAGCAGGGGACTAGCGGGAGTTCCAGGAGATACGCAGTATTTT. Translation: CASRGLAGVPGDTQYF. The chain employs TRBV2 and TRBJ2-3; TRBD2 agrees at 14 bases. The CDR3 has 16 amino acids. Germline V gene lookup returns CDR1 SNHLY and CDR2 FYNNEI. With 6 bases clipped from V and 5 bases from J, the junction kept 7 bases outside the gene matches.

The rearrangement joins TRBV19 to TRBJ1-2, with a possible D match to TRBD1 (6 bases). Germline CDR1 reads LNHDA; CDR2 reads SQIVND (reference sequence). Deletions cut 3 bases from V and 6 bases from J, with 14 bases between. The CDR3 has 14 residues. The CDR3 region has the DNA TGTGCCAGTAGTATCCTGGACAGAAAGAATGGCTACACCTTC. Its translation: CASSILDRKNGYTF.

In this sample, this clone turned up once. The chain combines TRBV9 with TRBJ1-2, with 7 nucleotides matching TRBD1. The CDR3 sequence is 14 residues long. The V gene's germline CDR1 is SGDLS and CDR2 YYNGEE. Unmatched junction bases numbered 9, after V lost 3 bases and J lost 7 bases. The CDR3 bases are TGTGCCAGCAGCGGGGATGACAGGGTTGGTGGCTACACCTTC. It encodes CASSGDDRVGGYTF.

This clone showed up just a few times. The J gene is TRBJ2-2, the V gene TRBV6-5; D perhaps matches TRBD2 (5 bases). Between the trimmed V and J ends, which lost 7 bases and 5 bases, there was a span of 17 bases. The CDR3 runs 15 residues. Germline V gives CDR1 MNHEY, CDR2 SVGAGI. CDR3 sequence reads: CASTPMGVITGELFF. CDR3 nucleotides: TGTGCCAGCACCCCCATGGGAGTTATTACCGGGGAGCTGTTTTTT.

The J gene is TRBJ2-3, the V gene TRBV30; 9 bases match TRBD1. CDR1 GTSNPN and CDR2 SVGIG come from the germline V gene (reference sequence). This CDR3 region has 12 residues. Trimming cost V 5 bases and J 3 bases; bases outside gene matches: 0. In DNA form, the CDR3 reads TGTGCCTGGGACAGGGGGACAGATACGCAGTATTTT. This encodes CAWDRGTDTQYF.

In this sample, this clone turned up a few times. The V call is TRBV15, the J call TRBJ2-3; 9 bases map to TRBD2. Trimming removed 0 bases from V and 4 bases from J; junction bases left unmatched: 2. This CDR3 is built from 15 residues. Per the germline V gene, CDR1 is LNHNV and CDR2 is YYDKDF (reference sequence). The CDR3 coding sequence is TGTGCCACCAGCAGAGATAGCGGGAGCCCAGATACGCAGTATTTT. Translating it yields CATSRDSGSPDTQYF.

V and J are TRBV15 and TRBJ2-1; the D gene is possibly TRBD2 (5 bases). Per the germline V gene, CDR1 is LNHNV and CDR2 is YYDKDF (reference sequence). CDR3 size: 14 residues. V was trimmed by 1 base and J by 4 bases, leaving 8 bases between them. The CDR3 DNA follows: TGTGCCACCAGCAGAGTCGGCGGGTACAATGAGCAGTTCTTC. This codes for CATSRVGGYNEQFF.